These T cell receptor beta chains were read from a single sample in a study of T cell responses to AZD1222 COVID-19 vaccine. Method: immunoSEQ multiplex PCR; TCRdb's copy keeps in-frame clones and lacks some. The table has 110,000 or so clones, approximately 85% seen once. Sequenced here: peripheral blood, sampled on day 0 of MenACWY control vaccination. These receptor sequences come from an adult in good health. Both conserved end residues are part of each CDR3. D genes are given only for firm matches. Where a row states a size, it is once, few, many or the class of an expanded clone; other rows omit it.

d_call,v_call,clone_size,j_call,cdr3_aa,cdr3_nt
NA,TRBV30,NA,TRBJ2-7,CAWSWELLMEQYF,TGTGCCTGGAGCTGGGAACTCCTTATGGAGCAGTACTTC
NA,TRBV4-3,NA,TRBJ1-4,CASSVQRFSTNEKLFF,TGCGCCAGCAGCGTGCAGCGATTCTCAACTAATGAAAAACTGTTTTTT
NA,TRBV3-1/TRBV3-2,NA,TRBJ1-4,CASSQEWGSDNEKLFF,TGTGCCAGCAGCCAAGAGTGGGGCAGTGACAATGAAAAACTGTTTTTT
NA,TRBV27,NA,TRBJ2-2,CASSPTGIGELFF,TGTGCCAGCAGTCCGACAGGTATCGGGGAGCTGTTTTTT
NA,TRBV2,NA,TRBJ1-1,CASSLDTVMNTEAFF,TGTGCCAGCAGTTTAGACACGGTAATGAACACTGAAGCTTTCTTT
NA,TRBV6-6,NA,TRBJ1-6,CASSYSRDNSPLHF,TGTGCCAGCAGTTACTCGAGGGATAATTCACCCCTCCACTTT
TRBD1,TRBV28,NA,TRBJ1-2,CASRPEGQGFNYGYTF,TGTGCCAGCAGACCTGAGGGACAGGGGTTTAACTATGGCTACACCTTC
NA,TRBV18,NA,TRBJ1-1,CASSPSGTVEAFF,TGTGCCAGCTCACCGAGCGGGACCGTTGAAGCTTTCTTT
NA,TRBV29-1,NA,TRBJ2-7,CSVRGGPYEQYF,TGCAGCGTTCGTGGCGGTCCCTACGAGCAGTACTTC
NA,TRBV10-3,few,TRBJ1-6,CAISVSLYNSPLHF,TGTGCCATCAGTGTATCGCTGTATAATTCACCCCTCCACTTT
TRBD1,TRBV6-5,NA,TRBJ1-4,CASRQTGRGEKLFF,TGTGCCAGCAGACAGACAGGGAGGGGGGAAAAACTGTTTTTT
TRBD2,TRBV2,NA,TRBJ2-3,CASSVQRGGLDTQYF,TGTGCCAGCAGTGTCCAGCGGGGGGGCCTCGATACGCAGTATTTT
TRBD1,TRBV28,NA,TRBJ2-7,CASITGGWKYEQYF,TGTGCCAGTATAACAGGGGGCTGGAAATACGAGCAGTACTTC
TRBD2,TRBV27,once,TRBJ2-7,CASSWRGGAYEQYF,TGTGCCAGCAGTTGGCGGGGGGGGGCCTACGAGCAGTACTTC
TRBD1,TRBV30,NA,TRBJ2-3,CAWSPDRGQADTQYF,TGTGCCTGGAGTCCGGACAGGGGGCAGGCAGATACGCAGTATTTT
TRBD2,TRBV2,NA,TRBJ2-5,CASSEVAGGPQETQYF,TGTGCCAGCAGTGAAGTAGCGGGGGGCCCTCAAGAGACCCAGTACTTC
TRBD1,TRBV9,NA,TRBJ1-1,CASSTGQANTEAFF,TGTGCCAGCAGTACGGGACAGGCGAACACTGAAGCTTTCTTT
NA,TRBV7-9,NA,TRBJ1-1,CASSFMGLRGNTEAFF,TGTGCCAGCAGCTTTATGGGGTTGAGGGGGAACACTGAAGCTTTCTTT
NA,TRBV28,NA,TRBJ1-1,CASSTHIPRMNTEAFF,TGTGCCAGCAGTACCCACATCCCCAGGATGAACACTGAAGCTTTCTTT
NA,TRBV19,NA,TRBJ2-1,CASSRAVFQDEQFF,TGTGCCAGTAGTAGAGCGGTTTTCCAGGATGAGCAGTTCTTC
NA,TRBV5-1,NA,TRBJ1-6,CASSLDGRSSSYNSPLHF,TGCGCCAGCAGCTTGGACGGCCGCTCCAGCTCCTATAATTCACCCCTCCACTTT
NA,TRBV7-2,few,TRBJ1-1,CASSLQGTNTEAFF,TGTGCCAGCAGCTTACAGGGGACGAACACTGAAGCTTTCTTT
TRBD1,TRBV7-8,NA,TRBJ2-3,CASSSRQGITDTQYF,TGTGCCAGCAGCTCTCGACAGGGGATCACAGATACGCAGTATTTT
NA,TRBV6-5,NA,TRBJ1-3,CATRRDASSGNTIYF,TGTGCCACCCGGAGGGACGCGAGCTCTGGAAACACCATATATTTT
TRBD2,TRBV5-1,NA,TRBJ2-1,CASSWASGGHSSYNEQFF,TGCGCCAGCAGCTGGGCTAGCGGGGGCCATAGCTCCTACAATGAGCAGTTCTTC
NA,TRBV29-1,once,TRBJ2-2,CSVDSGTGELFF,TGCAGCGTTGATTCCGGGACCGGGGAGCTGTTTTTT
NA,TRBV19,NA,TRBJ1-2,CASNRDLGYGYTF,TGTGCCAGTAACAGGGATTTGGGCTATGGCTACACCTTC
NA,TRBV14,NA,TRBJ2-2,CASSQDQRVGELFF,TGTGCCAGCAGCCAAGATCAAAGGGTCGGGGAGCTGTTTTTT
NA,TRBV7-2,NA,TRBJ2-1,CASRLPTANNEQFF,TGTGCCAGCAGACTCCCCACAGCGAACAATGAGCAGTTCTTC
NA,TRBV25-1,NA,TRBJ1-1,CASSEYGENTEAFF,TGTGCCAGCAGTGAATACGGGGAGAACACTGAAGCTTTCTTT
NA,TRBV7-8,once,TRBJ2-2,CASSLLREWDTGELFF,TGTGCCAGCAGCTTACTCCGGGAGTGGGACACCGGGGAGCTGTTTTTT
NA,TRBV19,once,TRBJ2-3,CASTGTGDTQYF,TGTGCCAGTACCGGGACTGGAGATACGCAGTATTTT
NA,TRBV9,NA,TRBJ2-2,CASSVVGTWEGELFF,TGTGCCAGCAGCGTAGTAGGGACGTGGGAGGGGGAGCTGTTTTTT
NA,TRBV11-2,once,TRBJ1-6,CASSLQANSPLHF,TGTGCCAGCAGCTTGCAAGCAAATTCACCCCTCCACTTT
NA,TRBV3-1/TRBV3-2,NA,TRBJ1-5,CASSQGGGAGASNQPQHF,TGTGCCAGCAGCCAAGGGGGCGGGGCAGGGGCTAGCAATCAGCCCCAGCATTTT
NA,TRBV6-5,NA,TRBJ1-4,CASSPPGTNEKLFF,TGTGCCAGCAGCCCGCCAGGAACAAATGAAAAACTGTTTTTT
NA,TRBV9,NA,TRBJ1-1,CASSASGVRNTEAFF,TGTGCCAGCAGCGCGTCAGGGGTAAGGAACACTGAAGCTTTCTTT
TRBD2,TRBV3-1/TRBV3-2,NA,TRBJ2-7,CASSQEFKAGTHEQYF,TGTGCCAGCAGCCAAGAGTTTAAAGCGGGAACCCACGAGCAGTACTTC
NA,TRBV19,NA,TRBJ1-5,CASRNSFGGIQPQHF,TGTGCCAGTAGGAATTCCTTTGGGGGGATTCAGCCCCAGCATTTT
NA,TRBV5-1,NA,TRBJ2-3,CASSIRQATDTQYF,TGCGCCAGCAGCATCCGACAGGCCACAGATACGCAGTATTTT
TRBD2,TRBV9,NA,TRBJ2-1,CASSVISGGYNEQFF,TGTGCCAGCAGCGTTATTAGCGGGGGATACAATGAGCAGTTCTTC
NA,TRBV4-3,NA,TRBJ1-4,CASSHRTAGLGEKLFF,TGCGCCAGCAGCCACAGAACCGCCGGCCTCGGGGAAAAACTGTTTTTT
NA,TRBV19,NA,TRBJ2-5,CASSTNRDVGETQYF,TGTGCCAGTAGTACCAACAGGGATGTAGGGGAGACCCAGTACTTC
TRBD1,TRBV4-2,NA,TRBJ1-6,CASSQDLAGGESPLHF,TGTGCCAGCAGCCAAGACCTGGCAGGGGGTGAATCACCCCTCCACTTT
NA,TRBV7-2,NA,TRBJ2-3,CASSTRGTDTQYF,TGTGCCAGCAGTACCCGGGGGACAGATACGCAGTATTTT
NA,TRBV6-5,NA,TRBJ1-1,CASRQGYAFF,TGTGCCAGCAGACAGGGCTATGCTTTCTTT
NA,TRBV19,NA,TRBJ2-3,CASRYTDTQYF,TGTGCCAGTCGTTACACAGATACGCAGTATTTT
TRBD1,TRBV5-5,NA,TRBJ1-2,CASSLRQGGFYGYTF,TGTGCCAGCAGCTTAAGACAGGGCGGGTTCTATGGCTACACCTTC
TRBD1,TRBV7-3,NA,TRBJ1-3,CASSWTGAGDTIYF,TGTGCCAGCAGCTGGACAGGGGCGGGGGACACCATATATTTT
NA,TRBV21-1,NA,TRBJ1-5,CASSKARRNYQPQHF,TGTGCCAGCAGCAAAGCGCGACGTAATTATCAGCCCCAGCATTTT
NA,TRBV6-1,NA,TRBJ1-5,CASSEAIVDQPQHF,TGTGCCAGCAGTGAAGCTATCGTTGACCAGCCCCAGCATTTT